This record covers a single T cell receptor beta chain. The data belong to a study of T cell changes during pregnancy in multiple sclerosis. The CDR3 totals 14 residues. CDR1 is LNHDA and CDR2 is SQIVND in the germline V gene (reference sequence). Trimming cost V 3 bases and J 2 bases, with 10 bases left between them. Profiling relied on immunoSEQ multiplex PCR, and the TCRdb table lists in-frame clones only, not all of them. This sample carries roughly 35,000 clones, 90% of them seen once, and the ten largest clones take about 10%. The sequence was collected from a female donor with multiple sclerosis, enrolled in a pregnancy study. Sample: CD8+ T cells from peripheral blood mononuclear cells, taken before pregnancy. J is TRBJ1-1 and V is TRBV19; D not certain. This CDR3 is CASSIWQANTEAFF. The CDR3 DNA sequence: TGTGCCAGTAGTATCTGGCAGGCTAACACTGAAGCTTTCTTT.